This is a list of T cell receptor beta chains from one sample in a study of blood T cell repertoires in COVID-19. Clones were read by immunoSEQ multiplex PCR, and TCRdb kept only the in-frame ones, dropping some. The sample consists of roughly 410,000 clones, 89% of them appearing once. The sample comprised peripheral blood. These receptors were taken from a woman aged 40 to 49 with COVID-19, enrolled during active disease. CDR3s leave out the opening cysteine and the closing phenylalanine or tryptophan. Each record gives: J gene, CDR3 length, V gene, CDR3 protein.

TRBJ1-1	13	TRBV18	ASSPPGTVNTEAF
TRBJ1-3	13	TRBV7-3	ASSLFPGAGNTIY
TRBJ2-7	12	TRBV9	ASSAGQEPYEQY
TRBJ1-6	14	TRBV6-5	ASSYRRDSYNSPLH
TRBJ2-7	14	TRBV6-5	ASSYSSGGRIYEQY
TRBJ2-7	8	TRBV6-5	ASAGYEQY
TRBJ1-2	14	TRBV9	ASSEAGTHTTYGYT
TRBJ1-5	11	TRBV20-1	SASYSNNQPQH
TRBJ2-5	12	TRBV6-5	ASSYSTGAETQY
TRBJ1-1	11	TRBV7-2	ASSLDPGKEAF
TRBJ1-1	12	TRBV7-6	ASSARGWTGEAF
TRBJ1-2	11	TRBV28	ASSPGGPNGYT
TRBJ2-2	12	TRBV6-1	ASSEGAPGGELF
TRBJ1-5	11	TRBV6-5	ASGTRGGQPQH
TRBJ2-7	12	TRBV9	ASSVEDSGYEQY
TRBJ2-5	12	TRBV2	ASTLLSYQETQY
TRBJ1-1	11	TRBV11-3	ASSLDRNTEAF
TRBJ1-2	12	TRBV30	AWSPTGVGLGYT
TRBJ1-5	13	TRBV19	ASSSSSGSNQPQH
TRBJ1-5	12	TRBV7-2	ASSLVEGNQPQH
TRBJ2-7	16	TRBV7-8	ASSPRTGDPPLDYEQY
TRBJ1-5	14	TRBV12-5	ASGLRDRGSNQPQH
TRBJ1-2	10	TRBV25-1	ASSAAGYGYT
TRBJ1-2	13	TRBV7-4	ASSLEDTGNSSYT
TRBJ2-7	13	TRBV7-6	ASRLGTGGTYEQY
TRBJ1-2	13	TRBV5-5	ASSLAGGANYGYT
TRBJ1-2	10	TRBV10-2	ATDTRNYGYT
TRBJ2-7	17	TRBV28	ASSLGAGVPLSVSYEQY
TRBJ1-1	13	TRBV27	ASSLTIDRGTEAF
TRBJ2-7	13	TRBV10-3	AIRLGQADSYEQY
TRBJ2-5	14	TRBV5-1	ASSRPGQGHQETQY
TRBJ2-1	9	TRBV20-1	SAYRGSEQF
TRBJ1-1	10	TRBV5-4	ASSLPYTEAF
TRBJ2-5	13	TRBV15	ATSRIGAAQETQY